The present entry profiles one T cell receptor beta chain with its context. Its antigen is still unknown. These data are taken from a study of beta chain features in type 1 diabetes. Whole-study results and caveats: Fewer junction insertions and more nucleotide deletions appeared in type 1 diabetes patients. Sampled from patients, naive, central memory and Treg TCRB repertoires appeared more similar than those sampled from healthy donors.

Markers CD45RO/CCR7/CD25/CD127/CD95/CD27 served to sort CD4+ naive, central memory, regulatory and stem cell-like memory cells. The V gene's germline CDR1 is MNHNY and CDR2 SVGAGI (reference sequence). The CDR3 sequence is 13 residues long. Trimming removed 5 bases from V and 6 bases from J, with 13 bases in between. Expressed TCRB transcripts were sequenced, since all the RNA that had been isolated was reverse transcribed. The read count averaged roughly 3.5 million across naive, central memory and regulatory T cell samples. The protocol was immunoSEQ multiplex PCR, while the TCRdb copy is restricted to in-frame clones and leaves out a portion. There are hundreds of thousands of clones in the sample; 9.6% occur only once, and approximately 0.03% lies in the top ten.

This chain links TRBV6-6 with TRBJ1-2; maybe TRBD1 (6 bases). Sequences were obtained from naive CD4+ T cells from blood. The sequence came from a woman aged 18-35 years in good health. The CDR3: CASSIGQPDGYTF. CDR3 bases: TGTGCCAGCAGTATCGGACAGCCCGATGGCTACACCTTC.